These 16 T cell receptor beta chains share one sample of origin, sequenced in a study of post-analysis software for immune sequencing data. Regarding the study as a whole: Patients carried several TRBV segments more frequently than controls did, and TRBV5-6, TRBV5-1 and TRBV20-1 were among them.

Their recognized antigens are unknown. Unique molecular identifiers were built into the TCR beta cDNA libraries. From the PCR reads, TCRdb called clonotypes with MiXCR, one entry per CDR3 protein. The table shows some 450,000 distinct CDR3 sequences, with roughly 45% occurring only once. The sequenced sample was blood. The receptor source for this set is a girl aged 5 to 17 with multiple sclerosis.

The chain has TRBV7-9 and TRBJ2-3; D gene unclear. CDR3 length: 16 amino acids. V gave up 4 bases and J gave up 3 bases, with 17 bases separating them. Germline V lookup: CDR1 SEHNR, CDR2 FQNEAQ (reference sequence). CDR3 nucleotide sequence: TGTGCCAGCAGCTCAGCCGTGGGCGGCACAACAGATACGCAGTATTTT. This sequence encodes CASSSAVGGTTDTQYF.

This clonotype occurred a few times. The V gene is TRBV6-5, the J gene TRBJ2-1, with 9 bases aligning to TRBD1. V gave up 2 bases and J gave up 0 bases; unmatched junction bases: 2. The CDR3 runs to 16 residues. Germline CDR1 MNHEY, CDR2 SVGAGI. CDR3 sequence: CASSYGTGSSYNEQFF. DNA of the CDR3: TGTGCCAGCAGTTACGGGACAGGGAGCTCCTACAATGAGCAGTTCTTC.

This chain joins TRBV11-3 and TRBJ2-2, with 12 bases lining up with TRBD2. Trimming cost V 4 bases and J 7 bases; bases outside gene matches: 13. The CDR3 covers 18 residues. Germline assignment: CDR1 SGHNT and CDR2 YENEEA. The CDR3 DNA reads TGTGCCAGCAGCTCCTCTAGCGGGAGGGCCCTCGGGAGCGGGGAGCTGTTTTTT. Translation gives CASSSSSGRALGSGELFF.

The J gene is TRBJ2-1, the V gene TRBV20-1, with D possibly matching TRBD2 (5 bases). Germline lookup yields CDR1 DFQATT and CDR2 SNEGSKA (reference sequence). V was cut by 6 bases and J by 7 bases, with 22 bases left in between. CDR3 size: 15 residues. CDR3 in amino acids: CSATPTVEGGNEQFF. CDR3 sequence (DNA): TGCAGTGCCACCCCGACTGTTGAGGGCGGTAATGAGCAGTTCTTC.

This clonotype was counted many times. The V and J genes are TRBV15 and TRBJ2-3, with no clear D. This CDR3 region has 12 residues. Trimming left V 1 base short and J 5 bases short, with 4 bases between. Germline CDR1 is LNHNV and CDR2 is YYDKDF (reference sequence). CDR3 amino acids: CATSRVGDTQYF. In DNA, the CDR3 is TGTGCCACCAGCAGAGTCGGAGATACGCAGTATTTT.

The DNA of the CDR3 is TGTGCCTGGTCATGGGAGCGGCGGTTCTCGCGGACTACGCAGTATTTT. It specifies CAWSWERRFSRTTQYF. This chain joins TRBV30 and TRBJ2-3; TRBD2 is a possible D gene (5 bases). Germline-derived CDR1 and CDR2 are GTSNPN and SVGIG (reference sequence). The ends were cut back, 5 bases at V and 8 bases at J, with 26 bases in the middle. The CDR3 extends over 16 amino acids.

The rearrangement links TRBV20-1 to TRBJ2-3; 16 bases map to TRBD2. CDR1 DFQATT and CDR2 SNEGSKA come from the germline V gene (reference sequence). With 8 bases clipped from V and 4 bases from J, the junction kept 12 bases outside the gene matches. This CDR3 spans 17 amino acids. The CDR3 protein is CSTHGTSGRVTADTQYF. As DNA, the CDR3 is TGCAGTACTCACGGGACTAGCGGGAGGGTTACTGCAGATACGCAGTATTTT.

V usage is TRBV18 and J usage is TRBJ2-1, with D possibly being TRBD1 or TRBD2 (5 bases each). Per germline, CDR1 KGHSH and CDR2 LQKENI. The CDR3 runs to 13 residues. Trimming took off 0 bases at V and 9 bases at J, with 9 bases between the two ends. CDR3 protein: CASSPPGVGEQFF. CDR3 coding DNA: TGTGCCAGCTCACCACCGGGGGTAGGTGAGCAGTTCTTC.

The chain employs TRBV5-6 and TRBJ2-5, with D perhaps TRBD1 (6 bases). The J call is in doubt because the DNA end fits TRBJ2-7 better. The germline gives CDR1 SGHDT, CDR2 YYEEEE. The CDR3 has 14 amino acids. For the CDR3, the DNA is TGTGCCAGCAGCTTGGAGGGGGTACACTACGAGCAGTACTTC. It encodes CASSLEGVHYEQYF.

This chain uses TRBV27 with TRBJ2-7, with a tentative D call TRBD1 (5 bases). The ends were cut back, 5 bases at V and 7 bases at J, with 18 bases in the middle. There are 14 residues in the CDR3. Germline lookup yields CDR1 MNHEY and CDR2 SMNVEV (reference sequence). This CDR3 is CASSPQGVSEEQYF. The CDR3, as DNA: TGTGCCAGCAGTCCCCAAGGGGTGTCGGAAGAGCAGTACTTC.

This chain connects TRBV15 to TRBJ1-5; 7 nucleotides match TRBD1. The CDR3 spans 16 residues. The V segment lost 2 bases and the J segment 3 bases; nucleotides outside the gene matches: 7. CDR1 is LNHNV and CDR2 is YYDKDF in the germline V gene (reference sequence). The CDR3 DNA reads as TGTGCCACCAGCAGAAAACCCGGGACAGCCAATCAGCCCCAGCATTTT. Translation: CATSRKPGTANQPQHF.

The chain joins TRBV3-1 to TRBJ1-1, with D possibly being TRBD1 (6 bases). The CDR3 spans 15 residues. V was trimmed by 1 base and J by 2 bases, leaving 11 bases between them. Germline V CDR1 and CDR2: LGHDT, YNNKEL (reference sequence). The CDR3 DNA reads TGTGCCAGCAGCCAAGGGACAGCCATAAACACTGAAGCTTTCTTT. Amino acids: CASSQGTAINTEAFF.

The V and J genes are TRBV28 and TRBJ2-5; 13 positions match TRBD2. The CDR3 is 18 amino acids. Trimming at V came to 6 bases and at J to 5 bases, leaving 15 bases not matched to a gene. CDR1 MDHEN and CDR2 SYDVKM come from the germline V gene. Here the CDR3 reads CASRGDRTRTSGSETQYF. The CDR3 DNA follows: TGTGCCAGCAGGGGGGACAGAACCCGGACTAGCGGGAGTGAGACCCAGTACTTC.

The rearrangement joins TRBV20-1 to TRBJ2-1, with 8 nucleotides matching TRBD2. With V trimmed by 1 base and J by 4 bases, 3 bases remained unmatched. Germline V CDR1 and CDR2: DFQATT, SNEGSKA (reference sequence). This CDR3 comprises 14 residues. For the CDR3, the DNA is TGCAGTGCTAGAGCCAGACTAGCGTACAATGAGCAGTTCTTC. As protein: CSARARLAYNEQFF.

The CDR3 DNA sequence: TGCGCCAGCAGCCTCCCGACTAGCGGGAGCTACGAGCAGTACTTC. Translated: CASSLPTSGSYEQYF. The chain recombines TRBV4-1 with TRBJ2-7; TRBD2 matches at 12 bases. The V gene's germline CDR1 is MGHRA and CDR2 YSYEKL. V shed 4 bases and J 3 bases; nucleotides not matched to a gene: 4. The CDR3 has 15 amino acids.

This clonotype was detected only a few times. The CDR3 loop reads CSIQGTDTQYF. As DNA, the CDR3 is TGCAGTATACAGGGTACAGATACGCAGTATTTT. V gene TRBV20-1 combines with J gene TRBJ2-3; tentatively, D is TRBD1 (6 bases). CDR1 DFQATT and CDR2 SNEGSKA come from the germline V gene (reference sequence). V was trimmed by 8 bases and J by 3 bases, leaving 9 bases between them. CDR3 length: 11 residues.